Reported below is one TCR beta chain. Its antigen is not known. The record originates from a study of cytomegalovirus exposure and HLA in healthy donors. Regarding the study as a whole: For most subjects, TCR beta sequences were reported to predict HLA-A and HLA-B alleles with accuracy. Among TCR beta chains, those listed as cytomegalovirus-associated numbered around 160. Most CMV-associated TCR beta chains appeared HLA-restricted in a later analysis.

Use of 60 Vbeta and 13 Jbeta primers characterized the PCR. Sequencing used immunoSEQ multiplex PCR; TCRdb keeps in-frame clones, though not all of them. The table shows 200,000 to 250,000 clones, with about four fifths occurring only once. V was pared by 0 bases and J by 3 bases, with 10 bases between. Germline values: CDR1 MGHRA, CDR2 YSYEKL. This CDR3 is built from 15 residues. This TCR was recovered from a woman between 45 and 60 years old in good health and CMV-seropositive. The chain couples TRBV4-1 to TRBJ2-3; D not certain. The source material was PBMCs. The CDR3 sequence: CASSQDSQATDTQYF. CDR3 nucleotides: TGCGCCAGCAGCCAAGACAGCCAGGCGACAGATACGCAGTATTTT.